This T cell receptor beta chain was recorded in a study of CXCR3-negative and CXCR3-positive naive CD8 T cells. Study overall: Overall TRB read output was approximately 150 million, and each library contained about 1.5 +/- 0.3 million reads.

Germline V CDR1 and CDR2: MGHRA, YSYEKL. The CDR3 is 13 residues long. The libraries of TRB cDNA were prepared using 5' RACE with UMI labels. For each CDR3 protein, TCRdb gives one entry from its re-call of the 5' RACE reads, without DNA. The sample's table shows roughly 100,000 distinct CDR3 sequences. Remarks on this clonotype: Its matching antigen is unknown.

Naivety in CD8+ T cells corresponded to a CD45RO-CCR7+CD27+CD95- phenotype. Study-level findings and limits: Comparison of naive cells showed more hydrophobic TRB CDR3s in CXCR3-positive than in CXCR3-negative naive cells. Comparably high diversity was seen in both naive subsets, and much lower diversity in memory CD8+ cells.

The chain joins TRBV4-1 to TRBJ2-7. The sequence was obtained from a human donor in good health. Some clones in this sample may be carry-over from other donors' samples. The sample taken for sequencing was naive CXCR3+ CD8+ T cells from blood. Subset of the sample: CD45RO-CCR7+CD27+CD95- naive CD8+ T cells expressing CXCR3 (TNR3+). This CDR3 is CASSRGNSSEQYF.